Presented here are 16 T cell receptor beta chains from one specimen sequenced in a study of cytomegalovirus exposure and HLA in healthy donors. Researchers ran the PCR with 60 Vbeta and 13 Jbeta primers. Assay: immunoSEQ multiplex PCR; the TCRdb copy retains only in-frame clones and omits some. Here the sample spans roughly 150,000 clones, around 9.6% being singletons. The material sequenced was PBMCs. Receptors originate from a male donor in good health and CMV-seronegative.

This clone was observed a handful of times. The J gene is TRBJ2-5, the V gene TRBV20-1, with a tentative D call TRBD1 (5 bases). Germline V CDR1 and CDR2: DFQATT, SNEGSKA (reference sequence). CDR3 length equals 11 residues. With 6 bases removed from V and 10 bases from J, the gap between germline ends came to 15 bases. The CDR3 DNA is TGCAGTGCCCCCGAGCTAGGGGACCAGTACTTC. It translates to CSAPELGDQYF.

This chain uses TRBV4-1 with TRBJ2-2; 7 positions agree with TRBD2. CDR1 is MGHRA, CDR2 YSYEKL, per germline. V dropped 4 bases and J dropped 0; count of bases not matched to a gene: 8. The CDR3 has 17 residues. CDR3 sequence (DNA): TGCGCCAGCAGCCTTCCGAAACTAGCGCCGAACACCGGGGAGCTGTTTTTT. It encodes CASSLPKLAPNTGELFF.

V gene TRBV27 combines with J gene TRBJ1-1, with D unresolved. V was shortened by 5 bases and J by 3 bases, with 10 bases between the two germline ends. The germline V gene has CDR1 MNHEY and CDR2 SMNVEV (reference sequence). This CDR3 region has 13 residues. CDR3 in DNA: TGTGCCAGCAGTCTGCGGGTGGACACTGAAGCTTTCTTT. Its protein product is CASSLRVDTEAFF.

This clone occurred a few times. J is TRBJ2-4 and V is TRBV5-6; 7 bases agree with TRBD2. V was clipped by 4 bases and J by 1 base; unmatched bases: 11. The germline gives CDR1 SGHDT, CDR2 YYEEEE. CDR3 size: 17 residues. This CDR3 is CASSPRTYGRAKNIQYF. The DNA of the CDR3 is TGTGCCAGCAGCCCGAGGACCTACGGGAGGGCCAAAAACATTCAGTACTTC.

The table lists this clone with a few counts. The chain joins TRBV27 to TRBJ1-2; 7 nucleotides align to TRBD1. This CDR3 is built from 15 residues. Trimming removed 5 bases from V and 2 bases from J; junction bases left unmatched: 8. Per the germline V gene, CDR1 is MNHEY and CDR2 is SMNVEV (reference sequence). The CDR3 DNA reads TGTGCCAGCAGTCCAAACAGGGGAGTAAACTATGGCTACACCTTC. It translates to CASSPNRGVNYGYTF.

This clone has only a few counts. V gene TRBV7-9 combines with J gene TRBJ1-6, with TRBD1 identical over 8 bases. The CDR3 contains 14 residues. CDR1 and CDR2 (germline): SEHNR, FQNEAQ (reference sequence). Trimming removed 7 bases from V and 9 bases from J; junction bases left unmatched: 8. As DNA, the CDR3 is TGTGCCAGCACCACAGGGGGGTTAAGTTCACCCCTCCACTTT. Translating gives CASTTGGLSSPLHF.

V gene TRBV7-9 combines with J gene TRBJ2-7, with 8 bases aligning to TRBD1. CDR1 and CDR2 (germline): SEHNR, FQNEAQ (reference sequence). V lost 2 bases and J lost 2; bases outside the gene matches: 11. The CDR3 contains 17 residues. The CDR3, as DNA: TGTGCCAGCAGCTTAACCCAAAGACAGGGGTTTACCTACGAGCAGTACTTC. Translation gives CASSLTQRQGFTYEQYF. Complete variable domain (other parts from reference TRBV7-9 and TRBJ2-7): DTGVSQNPRHKITKRGQNVTFRCDPISEHNRLYWYRQTLGQGPEFLTYFQNEAQLEKSRLLSDRFSAERPKGSFSTLEIQRTEQGDSAMYLCASSLTQRQGFTYEQYFGPGTRLTVT.

The chain uses TRBV7-3 and TRBJ1-1; TRBD1 aligns across 7 bases. CDR1 is SGHTA, CDR2 FQGTGA, per germline. The CDR3 loop spans 14 amino acids. V shed 3 bases and J 6 bases; nucleotides not matched to a gene: 7. CDR3 bases: TGTGCCAGCAGCTTCACGGCAGGGGGAGCTGAAGCTTTCTTT. Protein: CASSFTAGGAEAFF. Based on the CDR3 plus reference TRBV7-3 and TRBJ1-1, the full variable domain is GAGVSQTPSNKVTEKGKYVELRCDPISGHTALYWYRQSLGQGPEFLIYFQGTGAADDSGLPNDRFFAVRPEGSVSTLKIQRTERGDSAVYLCASSFTAGGAEAFFGQGTRLTVV.

The CDR3 sequence is CASSKPTGVYEQYF. The CDR3 coding sequence is TGTGCCAGCAGTAAACCGACAGGGGTCTACGAGCAGTACTTC. The V gene is TRBV5-6, the J gene TRBJ2-5; 8 bases agree with TRBD1. The DNA end is a closer match to TRBJ2-7, so the J assignment may be wrong. Germline V CDR1 and CDR2: SGHDT, YYEEEE. This CDR3 is built from 14 residues.

CDR3 sequence (DNA): TGTGCCAGCAGTCCGGTCCTGACGACAGCTGACGCTGGAAACACCATATATTTT. This gives the protein CASSPVLTTADAGNTIYF. This sequence joins TRBV28 and TRBJ1-3; a weak D match, TRBD1 (5 bases). In germline, CDR1 is MDHEN, CDR2 SYDVKM. V gave up 5 bases and J gave up 2 bases, with 22 bases separating them. CDR3 length: 18 amino acids.

The chain couples TRBV5-4 to TRBJ2-5; 9 bases are shared with TRBD1. V trimming: 0 bases; J trimming: 5 bases; junction bases outside the gene matches: 5. The CDR3 has 15 residues. The V gene's germline CDR1 is SGHNT and CDR2 YYREEE (reference sequence). CDR3 nucleotides: TGTGCCAGCAGCTTGGGACAGGGGGTGAGGGAGACCCAGTACTTC. This gives the protein CASSLGQGVRETQYF.

V gene TRBV19 combines with J gene TRBJ1-5, with D uncertain. Trimming took off 6 bases at V and 1 base at J, with 7 bases between the two ends. Germline CDR1 LNHDA, CDR2 SQIVND (reference sequence). The CDR3 has 13 amino acids. The CDR3 coding sequence is TGTGCCAGTAGCTGGGCAAGCAATCAGCCCCAGCATTTT. This encodes CASSWASNQPQHF. The whole variable domain, remainder taken from reference TRBV19 and TRBJ1-5, is DGGITQSPKYLFRKEGQNVTLSCEQNLNHDAMYWYRQDPGQGLRLIYYSQIVNDFQKGDIAEGYSVSREKKESFPLTVTSAQKNPTAFYLCASSWASNQPQHFGDGTRLSIL.

This clone was counted between two and nine times. The rearrangement links TRBV2 to TRBJ2-5; 7 bases are shared with TRBD2. Germline values: CDR1 SNHLY, CDR2 FYNNEI. V lost 2 bases and J lost 4; bases outside the gene matches: 7. The CDR3 length is 15 residues. CDR3 bases: TGTGCCAGCAGTGAACAGGGAGGACTAGGAGAGACCCAGTACTTC. Protein sequence: CASSEQGGLGETQYF. Full variable domain (outside the CDR3, taken from reference TRBV2 and TRBJ2-5): EPEVTQTPSHQVTQMGQEVILRCVPISNHLYFYWYRQILGQKVEFLVSFYNNEISEKSEIFDDQFSVERPDGSNFTLKIRSTKLEDSAMYFCASSEQGGLGETQYFGPGTRLLVL.

This clone was observed a few times. This sequence joins TRBV9 and TRBJ2-3; possible D gene TRBD1, 5 bases. The V end was cut by 7 bases, the J end by 2 bases, with 17 bases between. This CDR3 spans 15 amino acids. Per germline, CDR1 SGDLS and CDR2 YYNGEE. The CDR3 region has the DNA TGTGCCAGCTCCGGCTCGGGCAGGGCCACAGATACGCAGTATTTT. Amino acids: CASSGSGRATDTQYF.

The V call is TRBV5-4, the J call TRBJ1-1; D gene unclear. V was trimmed by 1 base and J by 0 bases, leaving 10 bases between them. Germline assignment: CDR1 SGHNT and CDR2 YYREEE (reference sequence). This CDR3 region has 15 residues. The CDR3 DNA follows: TGTGCCAGCAGCTTGTTAACATCCATGAACACTGAAGCTTTCTTT. It specifies CASSLLTSMNTEAFF.

The table lists this clone with a few counts. The chain links TRBV19 to TRBJ1-2, with 7 bases that match TRBD1. Trimming removed 2 bases from V and 6 bases from J; junction bases left unmatched: 3. CDR1 is LNHDA and CDR2 is SQIVND in the germline V gene (reference sequence). This CDR3 region has 13 residues. CDR3 in amino acids: CASSIQGVNGYTF. As DNA, the CDR3 is TGTGCCAGTAGTATACAGGGGGTGAATGGCTACACCTTC.